Listed here are 5 T cell receptor beta chains from one sample, sequenced in a study of blood T cell repertoires in COVID-19. Repertoires were generated with immunoSEQ multiplex PCR, while TCRdb's copy carries only in-frame clones and drops some. The sample lists 250,000 or so clones; 88% were seen once. Sequencing input: peripheral blood. These receptors were collected from a man older than 75 with acute or convalescent COVID-19.

CDR3 sequence (DNA): TGTGCCAGTAGTCCTATAGCCGCGCCAGCCAACCCTGGAAACACCATATATTTT. This codes for CASSPIAAPANPGNTIYF. The gene calls are TRBV19 and TRBJ1-3; D is undetermined. The CDR3 extends over 18 amino acids. Between the trimmed V and J ends, which lost 5 bases and 2 bases, there was a span of 22 bases. Germline lookup yields CDR1 LNHDA and CDR2 SQIVND (reference sequence).

The chain couples TRBV24-1 to TRBJ2-2; 9 bases are a match to TRBD2. The CDR3 sequence is 14 residues long. Germline CDR1 reads KGHDR; CDR2 reads SFDVKD. V shed 6 bases, J shed 6 bases, and the junction held 4 bases outside the gene matches. The CDR3 DNA reads TGTGCCACCAGTCAGCGGGGGGCATCCGGGGAGCTGTTTTTT. This translates into CATSQRGASGELFF.

V and J are TRBV24-1 and TRBJ1-5; D ambiguous. The V and J ends lost 7 bases and 0 bases respectively, with 9 bases between them. The CDR3 has 14 amino acids. CDR1 is KGHDR, CDR2 SFDVKD, per germline. The CDR3 nucleotides are TGTGCCACCAGCTCTCAACTTAGCAATCAGCCCCAGCATTTT. Translated, it gives CATSSQLSNQPQHF.

This clone was counted once. J is TRBJ2-1 and V is TRBV7-2, with 8 bases that match TRBD2. Germline V gene sequence: CDR1 SGHTA, CDR2 FQGNSA. After removal of 2 bases from V and 2 bases from J, the junction contained 2 bases not matched to a gene. This CDR3 has 15 amino acids. The CDR3 sequence is CASSLRGGAYNEQFF. CDR3 DNA: TGTGCCAGCAGCTTACGGGGGGGGGCCTACAATGAGCAGTTCTTC. The whole variable domain, remainder taken from reference TRBV7-2 and TRBJ2-1, is GAGVSQSPSNKVTEKGKDVELRCDPISGHTALYWYRQSLGQGLEFLIYFQGNSAPDKSGLPSDRFSAERTGGSVSTLTIQRTQQEDSAVYLCASSLRGGAYNEQFFGPGTRLTVL.

The V call is TRBV7-9, the J call TRBJ2-3, with D possibly matching TRBD2 (5 bases). Germline V gene sequence: CDR1 SEHNR, CDR2 FQNEAQ (reference sequence). Trimming removed 5 bases from V and 0 bases from J, with 12 bases in between. The CDR3 is made up of 15 amino acids. The CDR3: CASSLSGSSTDTQYF. The CDR3 coding sequence is TGTGCCAGCAGCCTATCGGGGTCTAGCACAGATACGCAGTATTTT.